In its sample, the clone carrying this TCR beta chain was seen many times. What it binds is unknown. This specimen comes from a study of T cells in Graves' hyperthyroidism and ophthalmopathy. Exclusion criteria comprised uncontrolled infection, other autoimmune disease, pregnancy or lactation. Clinical symptoms, serum thyroxine, TRAb, thyroid ultrasound and orbital computed tomography established diagnosis. PBMCs were collected from a roughly 10 ml volume of fresh peripheral blood. Regions amplified from RNA transcripts were the TCR beta CDR3 regions. First-round RT-PCR of the TCR CDR3 relied on the HTBI primer set. MiXCR was run by TCRdb on the multiplex PCR reads, yielding one entry per CDR3 protein. This sample has 550,000 to 600,000 distinct CDR3 sequences, with 11% to 15% found just once. Study-wide findings and caveats: Most clonotypes expanded in thyroid above 0.001 were likewise present in blood.

The CDR3 contains 15 residues. Looked up from germline, CDR1 is SGHNT and CDR2 is YENEEA. With V trimmed by 5 bases and J by 3 bases, 6 bases remained unmatched. This clonotype originated in a woman between 18 and 30 years old with Graves' ophthalmopathy. This chain joins TRBV11-3 and TRBJ1-5, with 8 bases identical to TRBD1. The sample was blood. This chain's CDR3 is CASSVGTGPNQPQHF. CDR3 coding DNA: TGTGCCAGCAGCGTTGGGACAGGCCCCAATCAGCCCCAGCATTTT.